This TCR beta chain was sequenced in a study of early T cells in non-severe SARS-CoV-2 infection. On the study more broadly: Bulk RNA from unsorted whole blood was sequenced; chains were unpaired.

The TCR library protocol attached unique molecular identifiers to the individual cDNA molecules. TCRdb re-called the 5' RACE reads through MiXCR, storing one row per CDR3 protein. The sample records about 58,000 distinct CDR3 sequences, around 12% being singletons. This clonotype has ten or more counts. The antigen is undetermined. Trimming removed 7 bases at V and 0 bases at J, with 7 bases between. The CDR3 runs to 13 residues. Study-level points and caveats: VDJdb matches were skewed toward anti-spike CD8 T cell responses.

The TCR originated in an adult who was a healthcare worker with PCR-confirmed SARS-CoV-2 infection or an uninfected control (not recorded which). The donor label of this sample is uncertain. Sequenced material: whole blood, taken at baseline. This chain connects TRBV12-3 or TRBV12-4 to TRBJ1-3; no clear D. This chain's CDR3 is CASNLYSGNTIYF. The CDR3 region has the DNA TGTGCCAGCAACCTATACTCTGGAAACACCATATATTTT.